This T cell receptor beta chain came from a study of beta chain features in type 1 diabetes. cDNA synthesis used the whole RNA isolate, giving expressed TCRB sequences. TCRdb's table, derived via immunoSEQ multiplex PCR, lists solely in-frame clones and lacks some. The sample holds 400,000 to 550,000 clones, about an eighth seen once. One heparinised draw, averaging around 120 mL, was taken per donor. This sequence was found in a woman between 18 and 30 years old in good health. Source material: naive CD4+ T cells from blood.

CDR3 in amino acids: CASSLESRLDEQFF. The CDR3 nucleotides read TGCGCCAGCAGCTTGGAGTCACGGCTTGATGAGCAGTTCTTC. The chain links TRBV5-1 to TRBJ2-1; D call uncertain. Germline CDR1 SGHRS, CDR2 YFSETQ. The germline V and J ends were trimmed by 0 bases and 8 bases, with 12 bases remaining between them. This CDR3 region has 14 residues.